These 2 T cell receptor beta chains were sequenced from one sample in a study of cytomegalovirus exposure and HLA in healthy donors. Primers included in the PCR were 60 Vbeta and 13 Jbeta primers. TCRdb's copy holds only in-frame clones and misses some; the assay was immunoSEQ multiplex PCR. The sample consists of approximately 100,000 clones, 69% of them appearing once. Sequencing was carried out using PBMCs. These receptor sequences come from a female donor in good health and CMV-seronegative.

The chain carries TRBV2 and TRBJ2-7, with D possibly matching TRBD2 (5 bases). The CDR3 sequence is 12 residues long. CDR1 and CDR2 from the germline V gene are SNHLY and FYNNEI. The ends were cut back, 0 bases at V and 12 bases at J, with 12 bases in the middle. The CDR3 loop reads CASSEAFPAVYF. CDR3 nucleotides: TGTGCCAGCAGTGAAGCGTTCCCAGCGGTGTACTTC.

Only a few counts were recorded for this clone. The rearrangement joins TRBV4-2 to TRBJ2-2; D may be TRBD2 (6 bases). Trimming pared 3 bases from V and 4 bases from J, leaving 15 bases between. CDR3 size: 16 residues. Germline CDR1 is LGHNA and CDR2 is YNFKEQ. The CDR3 loop reads CASSQGYGGSTGELFF. The CDR3 DNA follows: TGTGCCAGCAGCCAGGGATACGGAGGGAGCACCGGGGAGCTGTTTTTT.